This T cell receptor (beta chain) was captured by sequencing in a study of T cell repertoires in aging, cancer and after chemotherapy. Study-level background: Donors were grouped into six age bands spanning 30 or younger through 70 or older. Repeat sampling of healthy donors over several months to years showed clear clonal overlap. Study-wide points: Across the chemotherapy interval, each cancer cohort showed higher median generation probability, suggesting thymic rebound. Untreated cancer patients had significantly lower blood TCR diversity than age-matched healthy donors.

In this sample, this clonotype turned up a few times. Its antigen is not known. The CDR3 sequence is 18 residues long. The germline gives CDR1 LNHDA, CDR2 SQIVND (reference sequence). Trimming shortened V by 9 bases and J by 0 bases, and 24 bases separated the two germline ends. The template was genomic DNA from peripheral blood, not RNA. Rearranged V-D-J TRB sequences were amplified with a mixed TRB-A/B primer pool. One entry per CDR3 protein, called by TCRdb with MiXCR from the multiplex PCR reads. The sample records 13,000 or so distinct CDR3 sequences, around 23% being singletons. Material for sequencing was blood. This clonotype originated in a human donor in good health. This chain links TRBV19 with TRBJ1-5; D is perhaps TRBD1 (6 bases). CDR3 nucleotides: TGTGCCAGCAAAAGGGGGAGCGGAGGTTTGTATAGCAATCAGCCCCAGCATTTT. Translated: CASKRGSGGLYSNQPQHF.